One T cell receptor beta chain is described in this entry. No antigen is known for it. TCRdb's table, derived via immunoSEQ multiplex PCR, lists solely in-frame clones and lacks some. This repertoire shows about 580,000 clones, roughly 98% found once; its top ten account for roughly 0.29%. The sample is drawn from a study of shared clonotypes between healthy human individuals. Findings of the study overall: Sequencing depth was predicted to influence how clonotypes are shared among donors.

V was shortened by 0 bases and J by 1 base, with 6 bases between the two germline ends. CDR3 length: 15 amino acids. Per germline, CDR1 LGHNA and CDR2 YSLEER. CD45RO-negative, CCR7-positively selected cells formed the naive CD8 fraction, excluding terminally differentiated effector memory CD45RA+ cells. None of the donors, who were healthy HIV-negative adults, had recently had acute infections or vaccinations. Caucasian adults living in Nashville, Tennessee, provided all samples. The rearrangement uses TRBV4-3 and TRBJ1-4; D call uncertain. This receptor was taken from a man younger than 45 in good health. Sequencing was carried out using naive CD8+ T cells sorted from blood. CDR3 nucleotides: TGCGCCAGCAGCCAAGATAAGGGAACTAATGAAAAACTGTTTTTT. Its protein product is CASSQDKGTNEKLFF.